This entry describes one TCR beta chain. This sample stems from a study of response to subunit inactivated influenza vaccine. TCRdb called the RT-PCR reads again in MiXCR, with one record for every CDR3 protein. Among about 540,000 distinct CDR3 sequences, approximately 20% were seen once, and the ten largest hold 2.5% to 3.5%. V lost 7 bases, J lost 5 bases, and 13 bases lay in between. CDR1 and CDR2 from the germline V gene are KGHDR and SFDVKD. The CDR3 covers 13 residues. In addition, the sample was reused for a study of T cells expressing NK-cell markers. This second study notes: Generation of TCR beta cDNA was performed by 5'RACE template switching incorporating UMIs. Beta-chain profiling covered CD3+CD56+NKG2C+, CD3+CD56+NKG2C- and CD3+CD56-NKG2C+ sorted subsets.

This rearrangement joins TRBV24-1 to TRBJ2-5; no clear D. This clonotype was sampled from a man between 50 and 59 years old who received an inactivated influenza vaccine. The starting material was CD4+ T cells sorted from PBMCs, obtained 11 to 12 days after vaccination. CDR3 bases: TGTGCCACCAGCTTCTGGCAGCAGGAGACCCAGTACTTC. This sequence encodes CATSFWQQETQYF.